This T cell receptor beta chain comes out of a study of blood T cell repertoires in COVID-19. Study context: Collection of acute and convalescent COVID-19 samples took place in the United States, Italy and Spain.

Seattle researchers signed up patients amid active infection and tracked them longitudinally. In this sample, this clone turned up once. Sequencing used immunoSEQ multiplex PCR; TCRdb keeps in-frame clones, though not all of them. The sample yields under 75,000 clones, over 55% seen once. V lost 3 bases and J lost 9; bases outside the gene matches: 17. The length of the CDR3 is 18 residues. Germline loops: CDR1 LGHNA, CDR2 YNFKEQ. The sequencing sample was made of peripheral blood. This rearrangement joins TRBV4-2 to TRBJ2-2, with 9 bases fitting TRBD1. The clonotype was recovered from a woman in her 70s with COVID-19, enrolled during active disease. The CDR3 DNA reads as TGTGCCAGCAGCCATGGCTCCGGGACAGGGAACCTCCACCGGGAGCTGTTTTTT. Translation gives CASSHGSGTGNLHRELFF.